This is a list of T cell receptor beta chains from one sample in a study of blood T cell repertoires in COVID-19. Some clones are missing from TCRdb's copy, which holds only in-frame ones; the method was immunoSEQ multiplex PCR. The sample has about 130,000 clones; approximately 81% are singletons. The sequenced material came from peripheral blood. These receptors were collected from a man in his 60s with acute or convalescent COVID-19. Both conserved end residues are part of each CDR3. Fields, in order: D gene, V gene, clone size, J gene, CDR3 protein, CDR3 DNA. A D gene is named only where the DNA matches it firmly. Not every row has a clone size; where given, it reads once, few, many or a size class.

D: -; V: TRBV7-3; size: -; J: TRBJ2-2; CDR3: CASSLSTGNTGELFF; DNA: TGTGCCAGCAGCTTAAGTACGGGAAACACCGGGGAGCTGTTTTTT
D: -; V: TRBV14; size: -; J: TRBJ1-2; CDR3: CASSQEGAFGGYTF; DNA: TGTGCCAGCAGCCAAGAAGGGGCCTTCGGTGGCTACACCTTC
D: TRBD1; V: TRBV28; size: few; J: TRBJ1-6; CDR3: CASSRSTGVNSPLHF; DNA: TGTGCCAGCAGTCGATCTACAGGGGTTAATTCACCCCTCCACTTT
D: TRBD2; V: TRBV6-6; size: -; J: TRBJ2-1; CDR3: CASSLLSGRGDEQFF; DNA: TGTGCCAGCAGCCTACTTAGCGGGAGAGGGGATGAGCAGTTCTTC
D: -; V: TRBV6-1; size: -; J: TRBJ1-2; CDR3: CASSEVAGHYGYTF; DNA: TGTGCCAGCAGTGAAGTTGCAGGGCACTATGGCTACACCTTC
D: -; V: TRBV12-3/TRBV12-4; size: -; J: TRBJ2-1; CDR3: CASGRTTYNEQFF; DNA: TGTGCCAGCGGTCGGACAACCTACAATGAGCAGTTCTTC
D: -; V: TRBV6-5; size: -; J: TRBJ2-7; CDR3: CASSTQVGYEQYF; DNA: TGTGCCAGCAGTACCCAGGTAGGCTACGAGCAGTACTTC
D: TRBD2; V: TRBV6-6; size: -; J: TRBJ2-1; CDR3: CASRSGRGNYNEQFF; DNA: TGTGCCAGCAGAAGCGGGCGGGGGAACTACAATGAGCAGTTCTTC
D: -; V: TRBV3-1/TRBV3-2; size: -; J: TRBJ2-7; CDR3: CASSQRDSKQYF; DNA: TGTGCCAGCAGCCAGCGGGACTCAAAGCAGTACTTC
D: TRBD1; V: TRBV5-1; size: -; J: TRBJ1-2; CDR3: CASSLEQGMSYGYTF; DNA: TGCGCCAGCAGCTTGGAACAGGGGATGAGCTATGGCTACACCTTC
D: -; V: TRBV7-2; size: -; J: TRBJ1-5; CDR3: CASSLAGPLAQPQHF; DNA: TGTGCCAGCAGCTTAGCAGGGCCCCTAGCTCAGCCCCAGCATTTT
D: -; V: TRBV15; size: -; J: TRBJ1-5; CDR3: CATSRDKLGQGGQPQHF; DNA: TGTGCCACCAGCAGAGATAAGCTAGGTCAGGGAGGCCAGCCCCAGCATTTT
D: -; V: TRBV19; size: -; J: TRBJ1-2; CDR3: CASSIVSPGVAGYTF; DNA: TGTGCCAGTAGTATAGTCAGTCCGGGGGTAGCTGGCTACACCTTC
D: -; V: TRBV3-1/TRBV3-2; size: -; J: TRBJ1-6; CDR3: CASSPRERNSPLHF; DNA: TGTGCCAGCAGCCCCAGGGAAAGGAATTCACCCCTCCACTTT
D: -; V: TRBV30; size: few; J: TRBJ1-2; CDR3: CAWSNRGNYRHYGYTF; DNA: TGTGCCTGGAGCAATAGGGGAAATTATCGGCACTATGGCTACACCTTC
D: -; V: TRBV27; size: -; J: TRBJ1-2; CDR3: CASSFRGQSANYGYTF; DNA: TGTGCCAGCAGTTTTCGCGGACAGTCAGCTAACTATGGCTACACCTTC
D: -; V: TRBV6-1; size: -; J: TRBJ1-2; CDR3: CASSEGQGIYGYTF; DNA: TGTGCCAGCAGTGAAGGCCAGGGGATCTATGGCTACACCTTC
D: TRBD2; V: TRBV27; size: -; J: TRBJ2-7; CDR3: CASSPPGLAGVGGSYEQYF; DNA: TGTGCCAGCAGTCCGCCGGGACTAGCGGGAGTAGGGGGTTCCTACGAGCAGTACTTC
D: -; V: TRBV18; size: -; J: TRBJ2-2; CDR3: CASSPETWNTGELFF; DNA: TGTGCCAGCTCACCGGAGACGTGGAACACCGGGGAGCTGTTTTTT
D: TRBD2; V: TRBV2; size: -; J: TRBJ2-3; CDR3: CASGTGASGGGLLKDTQYF; DNA: TGTGCCAGCGGGACAGGGGCTAGCGGGGGGGGCCTTTTAAAAGATACGCAGTATTTT
D: -; V: TRBV21-1; size: -; J: TRBJ2-2; CDR3: CAPHGGGTGELFF; DNA: TGTGCCCCCCACGGGGGAGGCACCGGGGAGCTGTTTTTT
D: TRBD2; V: TRBV10-1; size: -; J: TRBJ2-3; CDR3: CASVTSVPTDTQYF; DNA: TGCGCCTCCGTCACTAGCGTTCCCACAGATACGCAGTATTTT
D: TRBD2; V: TRBV6-2/TRBV6-3; size: -; J: TRBJ2-3; CDR3: CASSPHGERGSTDTQYF; DNA: TGTGCCAGCAGCCCCCACGGAGAGCGGGGGAGCACAGATACGCAGTATTTT
D: TRBD1; V: TRBV24-1; size: -; J: TRBJ2-4; CDR3: CATSDPGQGRNIQYF; DNA: TGTGCCACCAGTGACCCCGGACAGGGGAGAAACATTCAGTACTTC